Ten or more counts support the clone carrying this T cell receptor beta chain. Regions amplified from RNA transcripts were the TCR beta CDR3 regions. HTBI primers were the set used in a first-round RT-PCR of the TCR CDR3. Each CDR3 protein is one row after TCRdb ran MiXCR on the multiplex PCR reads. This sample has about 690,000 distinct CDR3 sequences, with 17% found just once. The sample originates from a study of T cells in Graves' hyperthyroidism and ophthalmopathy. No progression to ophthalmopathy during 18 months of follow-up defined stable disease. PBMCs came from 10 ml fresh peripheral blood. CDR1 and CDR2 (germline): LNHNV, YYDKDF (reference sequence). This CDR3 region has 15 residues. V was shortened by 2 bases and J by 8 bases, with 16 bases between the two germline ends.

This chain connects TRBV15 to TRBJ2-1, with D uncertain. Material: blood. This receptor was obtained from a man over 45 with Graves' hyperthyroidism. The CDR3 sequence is CATSRPRRRSDEQFF. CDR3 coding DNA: TGTGCCACCAGCAGACCCCGTCGGAGATCTGATGAGCAGTTCTTC.